A single sample gave rise to the 3 T cell receptor beta chains below, sequenced in a study. TCRdb used MiXCR to reprocess the 5' RACE reads, holding one entry per CDR3 protein. In the table there are around 57,000 distinct CDR3 sequences, about 28% of which are singletons. The material sequenced was tumor-infiltrating memory CD4+ T cells sorted from the breast tumor. The subset here: memory CD4+ T cells, CD4+CD45RO+CD25-. Receptors were obtained from a female donor with breast cancer.

This chain links TRBV6-5 with TRBJ2-2, with 7 bases fitting TRBD2. The germline V gene has CDR1 MNHEY and CDR2 SVGAGI. Losses at the gene ends were 4 bases for V and 3 bases for J; bases not matched to a gene: 8. The CDR3 totals 16 residues. The CDR3 protein is CASSSLGLVHTGELFF. CDR3 DNA: TGTGCCAGCAGTTCGCTCGGACTAGTGCACACCGGGGAGCTGTTTTTT.

The V gene is TRBV12-3 or TRBV12-4, the J gene TRBJ2-1; 10 nucleotides align to TRBD2. The CDR3 is 15 residues long. J was trimmed by 6 bases and V by 6 bases; bases with no gene match: 8. Here the CDR3 reads CASSISLAGSNEQFF. The CDR3 DNA sequence: TGTGCCAGCAGCATTTCACTAGCGGGGAGCAATGAGCAGTTCTTC.

This clonotype was counted ten times or more. This chain links TRBV5-1 with TRBJ1-5; D is undetermined. The CDR3 totals 13 residues. Germline CDR1 is SGHRS and CDR2 is YFSETQ. V was clipped by 1 base and J by 7 bases, with 9 bases between them. The CDR3 sequence is CASSLLGGQPQHF. Here the CDR3 DNA reads TGCGCCAGCAGCTTGTTGGGTGGACAGCCCCAGCATTTT. Filled out from reference TRBV5-1 and TRBJ1-5, the complete variable domain reads KAGVTQTPRYLIKTRGQQVTLSCSPISGHRSVSWYQQTPGQGLQFLFEYFSETQRNKGNFPGRFSGRQFSNSRSEMNVSTLELGDSALYLCASSLLGGQPQHFGDGTRLSIL.